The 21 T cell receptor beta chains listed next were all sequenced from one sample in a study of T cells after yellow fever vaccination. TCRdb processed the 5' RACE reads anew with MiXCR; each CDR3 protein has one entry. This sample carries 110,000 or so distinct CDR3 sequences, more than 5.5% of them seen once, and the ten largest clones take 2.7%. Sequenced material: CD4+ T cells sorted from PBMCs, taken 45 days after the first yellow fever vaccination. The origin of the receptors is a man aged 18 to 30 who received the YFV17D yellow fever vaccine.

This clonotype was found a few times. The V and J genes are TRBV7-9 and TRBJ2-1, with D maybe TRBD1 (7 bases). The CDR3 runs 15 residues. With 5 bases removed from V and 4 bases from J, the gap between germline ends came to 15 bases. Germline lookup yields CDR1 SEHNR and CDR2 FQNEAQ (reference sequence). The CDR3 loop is CASSPQGGPYNEQFF. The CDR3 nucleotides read TGTGCCAGCAGCCCCCAGGGGGGCCCATACAATGAGCAGTTCTTC.

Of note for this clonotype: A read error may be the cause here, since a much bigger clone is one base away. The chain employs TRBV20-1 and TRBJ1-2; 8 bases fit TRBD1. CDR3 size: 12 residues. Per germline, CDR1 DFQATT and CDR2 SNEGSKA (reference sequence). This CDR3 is CSATDRGYGYIF. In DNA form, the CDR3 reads TGCAGTGCAACCGACAGGGGCTATGGCTACATCTTC.

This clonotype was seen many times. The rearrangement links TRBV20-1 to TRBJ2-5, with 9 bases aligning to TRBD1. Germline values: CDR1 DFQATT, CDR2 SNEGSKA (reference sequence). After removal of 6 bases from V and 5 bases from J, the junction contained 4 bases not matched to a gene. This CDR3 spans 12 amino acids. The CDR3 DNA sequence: TGCAGTGCACACGGACAGGGGGAGACCCAGTACTTC. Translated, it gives CSAHGQGETQYF.

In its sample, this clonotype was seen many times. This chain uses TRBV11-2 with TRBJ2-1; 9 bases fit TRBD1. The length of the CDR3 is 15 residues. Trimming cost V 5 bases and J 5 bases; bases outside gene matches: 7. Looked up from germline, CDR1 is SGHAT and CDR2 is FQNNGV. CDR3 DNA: TGTGCCAGCAGCATACGGGACAGGGTCCACAATGAGCAGTTCTTC. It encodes CASSIRDRVHNEQFF.

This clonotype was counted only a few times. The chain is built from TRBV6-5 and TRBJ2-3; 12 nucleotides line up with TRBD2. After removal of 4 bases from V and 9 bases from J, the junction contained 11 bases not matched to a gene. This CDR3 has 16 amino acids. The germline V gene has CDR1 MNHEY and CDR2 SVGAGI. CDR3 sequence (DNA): TGTGCCAGCAGTTCAACTAGCGGGGGGCCCGGGGGGACGCAGTATTTT. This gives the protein CASSSTSGGPGGTQYF.

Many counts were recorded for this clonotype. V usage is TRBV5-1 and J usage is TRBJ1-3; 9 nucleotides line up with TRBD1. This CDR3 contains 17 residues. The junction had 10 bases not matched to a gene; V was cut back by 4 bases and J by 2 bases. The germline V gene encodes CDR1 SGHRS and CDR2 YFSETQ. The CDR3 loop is CASSAGQGRLPGNTIYF. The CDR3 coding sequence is TGCGCCAGCAGCGCGGGACAGGGAAGGTTGCCTGGAAACACCATATATTTT.

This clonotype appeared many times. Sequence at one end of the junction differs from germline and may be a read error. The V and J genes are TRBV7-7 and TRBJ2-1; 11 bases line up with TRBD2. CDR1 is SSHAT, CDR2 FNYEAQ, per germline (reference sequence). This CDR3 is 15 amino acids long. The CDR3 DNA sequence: TGTGCTAGCAGTCAAGTAGCGGGGGGGCCGAATGAGCAGTTCTTC. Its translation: CASSQVAGGPNEQFF.

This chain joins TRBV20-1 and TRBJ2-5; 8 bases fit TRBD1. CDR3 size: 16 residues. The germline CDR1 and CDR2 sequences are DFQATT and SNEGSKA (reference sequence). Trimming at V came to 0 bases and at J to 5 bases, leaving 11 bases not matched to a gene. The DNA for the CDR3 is TGCAGTGCTAGAGATCCCACAGGGGGGTCCCACGAGACCCAGTACTTC. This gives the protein CSARDPTGGSHETQYF.

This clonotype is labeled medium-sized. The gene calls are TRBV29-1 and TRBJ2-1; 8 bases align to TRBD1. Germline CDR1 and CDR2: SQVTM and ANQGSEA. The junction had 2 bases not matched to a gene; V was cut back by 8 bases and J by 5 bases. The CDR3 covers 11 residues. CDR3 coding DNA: TGCAGCACGGGACAGGACAATGAGCAGTTCTTC. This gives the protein CSTGQDNEQFF.

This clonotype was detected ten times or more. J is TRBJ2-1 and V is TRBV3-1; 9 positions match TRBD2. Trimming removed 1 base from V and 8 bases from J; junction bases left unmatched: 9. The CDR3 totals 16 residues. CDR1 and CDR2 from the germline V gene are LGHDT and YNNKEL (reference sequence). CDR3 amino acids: CASSQAGAGGFYEQFF. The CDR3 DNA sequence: TGTGCCAGCAGCCAAGCGGGGGCGGGGGGGTTCTATGAGCAGTTCTTC.

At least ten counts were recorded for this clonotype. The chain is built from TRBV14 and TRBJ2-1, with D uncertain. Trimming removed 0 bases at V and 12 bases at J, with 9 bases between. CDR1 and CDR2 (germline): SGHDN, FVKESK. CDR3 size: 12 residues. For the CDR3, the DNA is TGTGCCAGCAGCCAAGAGGGCTACGGGCAGTTCTTC. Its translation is CASSQEGYGQFF. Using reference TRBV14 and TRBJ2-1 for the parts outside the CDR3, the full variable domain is EAGVTQFPSHSVIEKGQTVTLRCDPISGHDNLYWYRRVMGKEIKFLLHFVKESKQDESGMPNNRFLAERTGGTYSTLKVQPAELEDSGVYFCASSQEGYGQFFGPGTRLTVL.

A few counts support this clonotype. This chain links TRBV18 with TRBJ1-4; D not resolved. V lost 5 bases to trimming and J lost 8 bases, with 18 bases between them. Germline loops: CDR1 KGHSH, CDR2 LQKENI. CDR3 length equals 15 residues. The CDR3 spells CASSTPGLKGEKLFF. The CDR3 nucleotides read TGTGCCAGCTCAACCCCCGGGCTCAAAGGGGAAAAACTGTTTTTT.

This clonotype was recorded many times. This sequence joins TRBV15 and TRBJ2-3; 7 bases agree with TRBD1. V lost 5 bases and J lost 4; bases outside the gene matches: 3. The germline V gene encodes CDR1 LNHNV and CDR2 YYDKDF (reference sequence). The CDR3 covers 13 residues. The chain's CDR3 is CATSVDRADTQYF. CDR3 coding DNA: TGTGCCACCAGCGTCGACAGGGCAGATACGCAGTATTTT.

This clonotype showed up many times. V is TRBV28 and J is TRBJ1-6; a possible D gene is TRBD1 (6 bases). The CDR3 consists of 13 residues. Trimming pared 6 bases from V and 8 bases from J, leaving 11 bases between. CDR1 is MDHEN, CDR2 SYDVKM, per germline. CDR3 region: CASRQGGHSPLHF. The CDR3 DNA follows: TGTGCCAGCAGACAGGGAGGACATTCACCCCTCCACTTT.

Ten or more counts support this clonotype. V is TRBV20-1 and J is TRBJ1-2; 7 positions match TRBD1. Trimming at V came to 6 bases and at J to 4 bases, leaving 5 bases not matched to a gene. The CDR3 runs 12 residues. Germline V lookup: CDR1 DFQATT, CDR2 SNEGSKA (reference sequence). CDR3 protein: CSATGQIYGYTF. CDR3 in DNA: TGCAGTGCCACGGGACAGATCTATGGCTACACCTTC.

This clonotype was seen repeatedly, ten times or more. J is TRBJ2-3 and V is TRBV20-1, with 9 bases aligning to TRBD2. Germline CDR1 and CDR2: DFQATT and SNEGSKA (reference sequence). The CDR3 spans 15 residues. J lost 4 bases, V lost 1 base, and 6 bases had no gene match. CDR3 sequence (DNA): TGCAGTGCTAGAGTTCTGCGGGGGGGGTCAGATACGCAGTATTTT. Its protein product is CSARVLRGGSDTQYF.

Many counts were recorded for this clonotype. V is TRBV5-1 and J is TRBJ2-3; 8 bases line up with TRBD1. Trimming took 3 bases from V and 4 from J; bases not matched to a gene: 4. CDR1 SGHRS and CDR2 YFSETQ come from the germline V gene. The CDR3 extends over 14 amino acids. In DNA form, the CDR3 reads TGCGCCAGCAGCTCACAGGGGGGCGCAGATACGCAGTATTTT. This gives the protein CASSSQGGADTQYF.

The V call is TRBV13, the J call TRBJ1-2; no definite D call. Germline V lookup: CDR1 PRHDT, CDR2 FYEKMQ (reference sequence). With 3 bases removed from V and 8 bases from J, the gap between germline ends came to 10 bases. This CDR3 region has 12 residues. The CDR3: CASSFPTMGYTF. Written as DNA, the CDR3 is TGTGCCAGCAGCTTTCCAACTATGGGCTACACCTTC.

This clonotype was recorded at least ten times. CDR3: CASSLQGSYNEQFF. The CDR3 DNA is TGTGCCAGCAGTCTACAGGGGTCCTACAATGAGCAGTTCTTC. The chain links TRBV28 to TRBJ2-1; 7 nucleotides match TRBD1. Germline lookup yields CDR1 MDHEN and CDR2 SYDVKM. J was trimmed by 1 base and V by 5 bases; bases with no gene match: 2. This CDR3 region has 14 residues.

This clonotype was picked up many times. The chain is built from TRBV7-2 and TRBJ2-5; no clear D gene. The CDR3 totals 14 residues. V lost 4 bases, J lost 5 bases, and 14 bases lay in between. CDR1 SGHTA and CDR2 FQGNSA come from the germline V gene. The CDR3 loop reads CASSSTRAWETQYF. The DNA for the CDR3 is TGTGCCAGCAGCTCTACCAGAGCTTGGGAGACCCAGTACTTC. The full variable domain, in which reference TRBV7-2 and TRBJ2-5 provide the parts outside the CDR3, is GAGVSQSPSNKVTEKGKDVELRCDPISGHTALYWYRQSLGQGLEFLIYFQGNSAPDKSGLPSDRFSAERTGGSVSTLTIQRTQQEDSAVYLCASSSTRAWETQYFGPGTRLLVL.

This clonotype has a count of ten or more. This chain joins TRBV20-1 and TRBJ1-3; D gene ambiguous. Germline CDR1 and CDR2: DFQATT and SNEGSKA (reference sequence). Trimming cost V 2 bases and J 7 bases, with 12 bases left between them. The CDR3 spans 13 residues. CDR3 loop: CSARKSEENTIYF. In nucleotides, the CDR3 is TGCAGTGCTAGAAAGTCAGAGGAGAACACCATATATTTT.